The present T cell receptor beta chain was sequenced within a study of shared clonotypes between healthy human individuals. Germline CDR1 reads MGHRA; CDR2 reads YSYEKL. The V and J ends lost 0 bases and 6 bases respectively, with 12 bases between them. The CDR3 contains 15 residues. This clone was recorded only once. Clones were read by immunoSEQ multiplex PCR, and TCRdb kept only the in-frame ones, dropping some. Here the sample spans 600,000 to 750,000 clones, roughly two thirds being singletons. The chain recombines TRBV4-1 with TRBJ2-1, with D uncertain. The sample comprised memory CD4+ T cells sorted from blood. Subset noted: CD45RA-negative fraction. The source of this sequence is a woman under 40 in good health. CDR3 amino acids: CASSQDSIRGNEQFF. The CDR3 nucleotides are TGCGCCAGCAGCCAAGACTCGATACGCGGCAATGAGCAGTTCTTC.